Included here is one T cell receptor (beta chain) sequence, with context. Per the germline V gene, CDR1 is SGHTA and CDR2 is FQGNSA. V lost 5 bases to trimming and J lost 4 bases, with 14 bases between them. This CDR3 is built from 14 residues. Sequencing relied on a cDNA template that was reverse transcribed from extracted RNA. Produced via immunoSEQ multiplex PCR; TCRdb's table is partial and in-frame only. The data hold 200,000 or so clones, with roughly 64% observed a single time. The treatment was: oral pan-JAK inhibitor, 5-10 mg twice daily. Punch biopsies of lesional scalp, plus peripheral blood, were taken from alopecia areata patients. These data originate in a study of CD8+ T cells in alopecia areata.

The starting material was CD4+ T cells sorted from blood, obtained at week 24, from a patient treated with tofacitinib. This receptor was identified in a human donor with alopecia areata. This chain uses TRBV7-2 with TRBJ1-2, with a weak D call TRBD1 (6 bases). The CDR3 here is CASSPRDMAYGYTF. The CDR3 DNA follows: TGTGCCAGCAGCCCGAGGGACATGGCCTATGGCTACACCTTC.